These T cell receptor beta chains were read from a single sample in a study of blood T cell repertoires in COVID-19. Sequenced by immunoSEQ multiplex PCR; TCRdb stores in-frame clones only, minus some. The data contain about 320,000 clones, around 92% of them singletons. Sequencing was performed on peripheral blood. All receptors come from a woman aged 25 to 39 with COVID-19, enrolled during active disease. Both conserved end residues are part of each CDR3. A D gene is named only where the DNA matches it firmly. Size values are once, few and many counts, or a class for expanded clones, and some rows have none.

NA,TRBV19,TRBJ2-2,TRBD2,TGTGCCAGTAATTACCCGCTAGCGGGGGGCTCGAACACCGGGGAGCTGTTTTTT,CASNYPLAGGSNTGELFF
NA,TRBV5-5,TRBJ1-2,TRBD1,TGTGCCAGCAGTCGCCGCAAAGACAGGGAGGAGGGCTACACCTTC,CASSRRKDREEGYTF
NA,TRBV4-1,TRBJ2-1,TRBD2,TGCGCCAGCAGTGGGGGCGGGGGGGCCGCTCCCTACAATGAGCAGTTCTTC,CASSGGGGAAPYNEQFF
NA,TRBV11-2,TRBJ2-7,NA,TGTGCCAGCAGCTTTAGTGAGGGATCCTACGAGCAGTACTTC,CASSFSEGSYEQYF
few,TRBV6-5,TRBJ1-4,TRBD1,TGTGCCAGCAGTGACTCCGGGACAGGTTTAGAAAAACTGTTTTTT,CASSDSGTGLEKLFF
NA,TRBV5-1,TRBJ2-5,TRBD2,TGCGCCAGCAGCTGGGGGACTCGCGGGGGATGGGAGACCCAGTACTTC,CASSWGTRGGWETQYF
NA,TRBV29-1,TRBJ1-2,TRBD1,TGCAGCGTTGGGGACAGAAGCTATGGCTACACCTTC,CSVGDRSYGYTF
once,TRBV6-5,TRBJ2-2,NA,TGTGCCAGCTCTCTAGATCACACCGGGGAGCTGTTTTTT,CASSLDHTGELFF
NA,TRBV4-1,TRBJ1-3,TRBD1,TGCGCCAGCAGCCAAACGACGTCCCGGGACAGGGCGGCTGGAAACACCATATATTTT,CASSQTTSRDRAAGNTIYF
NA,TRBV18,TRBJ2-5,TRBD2,TGTGCCAGCTCACCTGGGACTAGCGGGCAAGAGACCCAGTACTTC,CASSPGTSGQETQYF
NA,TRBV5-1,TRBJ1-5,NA,TGCGCCAGCAGCTTTGGGCCACCAATCTATAGCAATCAGCCCCAGCATTTT,CASSFGPPIYSNQPQHF
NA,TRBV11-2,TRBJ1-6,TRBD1,TGTGCCAGCAGCGGCCGACAGGGACAGAATTCACCCCTCCACTTT,CASSGRQGQNSPLHF
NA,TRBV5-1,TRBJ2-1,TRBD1,TGCGCCAGCAGCTTAAGACAGGGAACGTACAATGAGCAGTTCTTC,CASSLRQGTYNEQFF
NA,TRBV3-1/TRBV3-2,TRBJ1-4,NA,TGTGCCAGCAGCCAAGATCCCGGGGATAATGAAAAACTGTTTTTT,CASSQDPGDNEKLFF
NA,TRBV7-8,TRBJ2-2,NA,TGTGCCAGCAGCTTCCTGGGGCTCGGGGAGCTGTTTTTT,CASSFLGLGELFF
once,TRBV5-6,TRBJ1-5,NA,TGTGCCAGCAGCTTGAGGTACAGTGTGCGAGGGTCCGGTCAGCCCCAGCATTTT,CASSLRYSVRGSGQPQHF
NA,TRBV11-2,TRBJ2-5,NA,TGTGCCAGCAGCTTAGGGGCCACGACTGGGGCGACCCAGTACTTC,CASSLGATTGATQYF
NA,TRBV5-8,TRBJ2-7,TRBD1,TGTGCCAGCAGAACCAGAGTCTACAGGGGCGTTATGTACGAGCAGTACTTC,CASRTRVYRGVMYEQYF
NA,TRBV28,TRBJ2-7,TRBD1,TGTGCCAGCAGGACAGGGACCTACGAGCAGTACTTC,CASRTGTYEQYF
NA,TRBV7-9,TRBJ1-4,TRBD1,TGTGCCAGCAGCCCGGACAGGTCATATGAAAAACTGTTTTTT,CASSPDRSYEKLFF
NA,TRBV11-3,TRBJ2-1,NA,TGTGCCAGCTGCTTAGGGCCCGGAGTAAACTACAATGAGCAGTTCTTC,CASCLGPGVNYNEQFF
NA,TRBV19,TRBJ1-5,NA,TGTGCCAGTAGTTTTGGGAGGTATGGGGGAACTCAGCCCCAGCATTTT,CASSFGRYGGTQPQHF
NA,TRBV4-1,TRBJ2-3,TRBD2,TGCGCCAGCAGCCAAGAGCTAGCGGGGGGGCAGGATACGCAGTATTTT,CASSQELAGGQDTQYF
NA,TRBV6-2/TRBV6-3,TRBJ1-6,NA,TGTGCCAGCAGTTCCACCGGCTCCTATAATTCACCCCTCCACTTT,CASSSTGSYNSPLHF
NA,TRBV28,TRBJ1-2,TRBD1,TGTGCCAGCAGGGACAGGGGGCTGGGCTACACCTTC,CASRDRGLGYTF
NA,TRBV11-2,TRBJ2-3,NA,TGTGCCAGCAGCTTAGATCGGCATACAGGGTTTGGCGGCTCCGATACGCAGTATTTT,CASSLDRHTGFGGSDTQYF
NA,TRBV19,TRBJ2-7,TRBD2,TGTGCCAGTAGTCTGAGCGGGGGCTACGAGCAGTACTTC,CASSLSGGYEQYF
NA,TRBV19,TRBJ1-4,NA,TGTGCCAGTAGCTGGCGGAATGAAAAACTGTTTTTT,CASSWRNEKLFF
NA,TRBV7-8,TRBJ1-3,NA,TGTGCCAGCAGCGACGGACAGACTACTGGAAACACCATATATTTT,CASSDGQTTGNTIYF
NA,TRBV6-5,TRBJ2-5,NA,TGTGCCAGCGGGGGTCAGGGAGGGGGAGAGACCCAGTACTTC,CASGGQGGGETQYF
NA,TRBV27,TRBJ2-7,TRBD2,TGTGCCAGCAGTTTAGGAAGCGGGGTCACCTACGAGCAGTACTTC,CASSLGSGVTYEQYF
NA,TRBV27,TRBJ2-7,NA,TGTGCCAGCAGTTTGATAGGGGGTTACGAGCAGTACTTC,CASSLIGGYEQYF
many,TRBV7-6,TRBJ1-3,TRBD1,TGTGCCAGCAGCTCGCCCGGACAGGACTCTGGAAACACCATATATTTT,CASSSPGQDSGNTIYF
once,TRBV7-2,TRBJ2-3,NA,TGTGCCAGCAGCCTAGGGGGGGGACCAGATACGCAGTATTTT,CASSLGGGPDTQYF
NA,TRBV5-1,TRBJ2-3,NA,TGCGCCAGCAGCTTGTTTGGGGGGATTACAGATACGCAGTATTTT,CASSLFGGITDTQYF
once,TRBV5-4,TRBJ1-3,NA,TGTGCCAGCAGCGCAAGCAGGGGTCGAGTGTTCGGAAACACCATATATTTT,CASSASRGRVFGNTIYF
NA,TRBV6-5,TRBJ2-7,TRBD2,TGTGCCAGCAGTTACGACACTAGCGGGGGGGCCTACGAGCAGTACTTC,CASSYDTSGGAYEQYF
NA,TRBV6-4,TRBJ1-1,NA,TGTGCCAGCAGTGAGGCCGCTAGGAGGTCGAACACTGAAGCTTTCTTT,CASSEAARRSNTEAFF
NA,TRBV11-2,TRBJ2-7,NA,TGTGCCAGCTCCAGGGCCTACGAGCAGTACTTC,CASSRAYEQYF
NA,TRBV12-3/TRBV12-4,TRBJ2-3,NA,TGTGCCAGCAGTTTCAGAGATACGCAGTATTTT,CASSFRDTQYF
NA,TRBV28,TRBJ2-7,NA,TGTGCCAGCAACTTAGGGGGGGGAGAGCAGTACTTC,CASNLGGGEQYF
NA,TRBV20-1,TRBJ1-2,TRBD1,TGCAGTGCTAGTCGCAGGGGGCGCAGCTATGGCTACACCTTC,CSASRRGRSYGYTF
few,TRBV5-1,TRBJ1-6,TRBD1,TGCGCCAGCAGCTTTACGGACAGGGGAGGGTCACCCCTCCACTTT,CASSFTDRGGSPLHF
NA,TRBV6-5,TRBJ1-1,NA,TGTGCCAGCAGTTATGGGGTGAGGGTGAACACTGAAGCTTTCTTT,CASSYGVRVNTEAFF